This T cell receptor beta chain was obtained from a study of ipilimumab plus nivolumab after autologous stem cell transplantation. As regards this clone: Its antigen is not known.

Libraries were prepared by immunoSEQ multiplex PCR; TCRdb keeps only in-frame clonotypes and omits some of them. The table shows roughly 86,000 clones, with 83% occurring only once. The CDR3 length is 15 residues. V lost 0 bases, J lost 4 bases, and 6 bases stayed unmatched. The germline CDR1 and CDR2 sequences are SGHRS and YFSETQ. Study-wide results and limits: The authors say TCR, Treg and microbiome findings warrant further study.

The TCR originated in a male donor with diffuse large B-cell lymphoma. Source: PBMCs, taken in a trial of ipilimumab plus nivolumab as post-transplant consolidation. This chain links TRBV5-1 with TRBJ2-5, with 7 bases lining up with TRBD2. The CDR3 DNA sequence: TGCGCCAGCAGCTTGGGGTTCACGGGGGGAGAGACCCAGTACTTC. Translated, it gives CASSLGFTGGETQYF.